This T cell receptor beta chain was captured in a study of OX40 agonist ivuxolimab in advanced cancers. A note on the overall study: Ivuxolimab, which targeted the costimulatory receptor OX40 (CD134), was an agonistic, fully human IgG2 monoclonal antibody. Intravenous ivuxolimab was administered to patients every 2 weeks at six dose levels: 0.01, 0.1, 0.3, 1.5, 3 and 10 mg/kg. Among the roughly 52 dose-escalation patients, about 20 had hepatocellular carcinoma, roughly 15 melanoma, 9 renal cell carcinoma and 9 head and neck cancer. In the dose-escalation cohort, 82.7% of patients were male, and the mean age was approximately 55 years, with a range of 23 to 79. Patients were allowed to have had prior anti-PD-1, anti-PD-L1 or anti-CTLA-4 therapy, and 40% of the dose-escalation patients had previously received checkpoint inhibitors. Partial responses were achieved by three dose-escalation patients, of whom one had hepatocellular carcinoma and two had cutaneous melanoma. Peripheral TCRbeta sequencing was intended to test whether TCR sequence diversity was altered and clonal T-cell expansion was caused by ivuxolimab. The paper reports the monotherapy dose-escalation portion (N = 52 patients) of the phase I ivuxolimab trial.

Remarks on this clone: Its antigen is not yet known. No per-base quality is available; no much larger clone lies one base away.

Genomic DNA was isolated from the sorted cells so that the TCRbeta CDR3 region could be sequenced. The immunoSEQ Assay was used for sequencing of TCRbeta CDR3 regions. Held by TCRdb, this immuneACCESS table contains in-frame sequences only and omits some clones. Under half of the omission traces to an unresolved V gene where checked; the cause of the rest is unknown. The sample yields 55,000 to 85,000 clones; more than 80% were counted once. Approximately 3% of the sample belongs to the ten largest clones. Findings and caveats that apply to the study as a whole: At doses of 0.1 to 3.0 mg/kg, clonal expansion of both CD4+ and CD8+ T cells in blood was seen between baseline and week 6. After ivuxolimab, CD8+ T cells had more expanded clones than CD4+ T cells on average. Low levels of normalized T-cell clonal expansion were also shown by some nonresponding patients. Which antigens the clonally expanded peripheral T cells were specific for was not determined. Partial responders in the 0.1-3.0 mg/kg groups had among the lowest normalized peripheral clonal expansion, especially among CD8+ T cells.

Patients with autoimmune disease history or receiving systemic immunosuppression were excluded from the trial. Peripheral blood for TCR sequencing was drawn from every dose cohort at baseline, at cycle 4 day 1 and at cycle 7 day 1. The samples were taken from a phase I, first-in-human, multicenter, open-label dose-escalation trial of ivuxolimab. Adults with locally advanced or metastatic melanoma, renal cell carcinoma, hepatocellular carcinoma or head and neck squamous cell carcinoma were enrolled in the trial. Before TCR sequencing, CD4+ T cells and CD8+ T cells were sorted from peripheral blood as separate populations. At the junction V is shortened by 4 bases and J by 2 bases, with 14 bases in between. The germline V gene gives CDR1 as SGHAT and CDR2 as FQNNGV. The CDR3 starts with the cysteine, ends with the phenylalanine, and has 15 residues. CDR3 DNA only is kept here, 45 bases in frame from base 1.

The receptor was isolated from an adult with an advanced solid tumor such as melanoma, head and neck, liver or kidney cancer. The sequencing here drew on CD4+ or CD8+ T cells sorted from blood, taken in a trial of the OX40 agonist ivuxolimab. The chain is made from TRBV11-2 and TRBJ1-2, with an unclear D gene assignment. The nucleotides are TGTGCCAGCAGCTCGCCCCGGGGTGGGAACTATGGCTACACCTTC. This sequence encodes CASSSPRGGNYGYTF.